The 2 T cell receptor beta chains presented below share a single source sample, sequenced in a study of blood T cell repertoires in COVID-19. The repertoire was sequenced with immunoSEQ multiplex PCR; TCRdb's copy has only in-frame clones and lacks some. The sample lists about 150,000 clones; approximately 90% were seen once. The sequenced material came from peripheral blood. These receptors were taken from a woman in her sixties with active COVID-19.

The CDR3 DNA is TGCAGCGTTGAAGATTGGGGACAGGGGTCGGAGACCCAGTACTTC. This gives the protein CSVEDWGQGSETQYF. This chain uses TRBV29-1 with TRBJ2-5; 10 bases agree with TRBD1. This CDR3 region has 15 residues. The V gene's germline CDR1 is SQVTM and CDR2 ANQGSEA. Germline trimming cut 0 bases from V and 5 bases from J; bases unmatched to any gene: 6. Filled out from reference TRBV29-1 and TRBJ2-5, the complete variable domain reads SAVISQKPSRDICQRGTSLTIQCQVDSQVTMMFWYRQQPGQSLTLIATANQGSEATYESGFVIDKFPISRPNLTFSTLTVSNMSPEDSSIYLCSVEDWGQGSETQYFGPGTRLLVL.

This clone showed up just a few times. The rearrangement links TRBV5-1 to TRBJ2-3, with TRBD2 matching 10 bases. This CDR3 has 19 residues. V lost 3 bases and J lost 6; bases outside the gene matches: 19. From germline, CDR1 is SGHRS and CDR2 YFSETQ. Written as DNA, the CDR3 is TGCGCCAGCAGCTCCCCCAAACAGGGTCCCGGAGCGGGAGGGGATACGCAGTATTTT. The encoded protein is CASSSPKQGPGAGGDTQYF.